A single sample is the source of the 24 T cell receptor beta chains below, sequenced in a study of shared clonotypes between healthy human individuals. Positive CCR7 selection of CD45RO-negative cells yielded the naive CD8 cells, and terminally differentiated effector memory CD45RA+ cells were excluded. This table comes from immunoSEQ multiplex PCR, and its TCRdb copy is limited to in-frame clones, with some not included. The sample holds roughly 550,000 clones, 95% to 96% seen once. The sample taken for sequencing was naive CD8+ T cells sorted from blood. The source is a woman aged 25-40 years in good health.

The chain couples TRBV28 to TRBJ2-3, with TRBD2 as a possible D gene (5 bases). The CDR3 runs to 16 residues. CDR1 MDHEN and CDR2 SYDVKM come from the germline V gene. Trimming removed 5 bases at V and 6 bases at J, with 21 bases between. This CDR3 reads CASSTSLAVTSDTQYF. The CDR3, as DNA: TGTGCCAGCAGTACCAGCCTAGCCGTTACCTCTGATACGCAGTATTTT.

The CDR3 DNA sequence: TGTGCCAGCAGCTTGGCAGGACAGAGCAGCACCGGGGAGCTGTTTTTT. Its translation is CASSLAGQSSTGELFF. The genes are TRBV5-6 and TRBJ2-2; possible D gene TRBD1, 6 bases. In germline, CDR1 is SGHDT, CDR2 YYEEEE. Trimming removed 0 bases from V and 4 bases from J, with 13 bases in between. This CDR3 contains 16 residues.

J is TRBJ1-3 and V is TRBV9; 10 bases agree with TRBD1. Trimming removed 4 bases from V and 7 bases from J; junction bases left unmatched: 11. Germline loops: CDR1 SGDLS, CDR2 YYNGEE. CDR3 length: 16 residues. CDR3 sequence: CASSYLPGTGENTIYF. In nucleotides, the CDR3 is TGTGCCAGCAGCTACCTACCCGGGACAGGGGAGAACACCATATATTTT.

The chain is built from TRBV4-1 and TRBJ2-1; possible D gene TRBD2, 5 bases. The CDR3 runs to 14 residues. The V end was cut by 1 base, the J end by 4 bases, with 8 bases between. Per germline, CDR1 MGHRA and CDR2 YSYEKL. CDR3 sequence: CASSQVGGYNEQFF. CDR3 nucleotide sequence: TGCGCCAGCAGCCAAGTCGGAGGATACAATGAGCAGTTCTTC.

For this clone: The junction and the germline gene differ at one end; a read error may be behind it. The J gene is TRBJ2-7, the V gene TRBV4-1; TRBD2 aligns across 8 bases. This CDR3 contains 14 residues. Germline values: CDR1 MGHRA, CDR2 YSYEKL. The CDR3 reads CASSHLAGSYEQCF. CDR3 DNA: TGCGCCAGCAGCCACTTAGCGGGATCTTACGAGCAGTGCTTC.

The chain recombines TRBV28 with TRBJ2-2; unclear D gene. Deletions cut 3 bases from V and 8 bases from J, with 10 bases between. The CDR3 extends over 13 amino acids. The germline gives CDR1 MDHEN, CDR2 SYDVKM. The CDR3 DNA follows: TGTGCCAGCAGTTTTAGGCCGGCGGGGGAGCTGTTTTTT. The encoded protein is CASSFRPAGELFF. The complete variable domain, with remaining parts taken from reference TRBV28 and TRBJ2-2, reads DVKVTQSSRYLVKRTGEKVFLECVQDMDHENMFWYRQDPGLGLRLIYFSYDVKMKEKGDIPEGYSVSREKKERFSLILESASTNQTSMYLCASSFRPAGELFFGEGSRLTVL.

V is TRBV14 and J is TRBJ2-1, with 8 bases fitting TRBD1. Germline loops: CDR1 SGHDN, CDR2 FVKESK. After removal of 4 bases from V and 2 bases from J, the junction contained 4 bases not matched to a gene. The CDR3 has 15 amino acids. The CDR3 coding sequence is TGTGCCAGCAGCCTGACAGGGGAGGCCTACAATGAGCAGTTCTTC. This translates into CASSLTGEAYNEQFF.

This sequence joins TRBV4-1 and TRBJ2-7, with 7 bases fitting TRBD2. With V trimmed by 4 bases and J by 3 bases, 3 bases remained unmatched. Per germline, CDR1 MGHRA and CDR2 YSYEKL. The CDR3 has 13 amino acids. This CDR3 reads CASSLGGGYEQYF. The CDR3 nucleotides read TGCGCCAGCAGCCTGGGGGGGGGCTACGAGCAGTACTTC.

The rearrangement links TRBV19 to TRBJ2-5; TRBD2 is a possible D gene (6 bases). V dropped 3 bases and J dropped 5 bases, with 13 bases sitting between them. The CDR3 runs to 14 residues. Germline V gene data show CDR1 as LNHDA and CDR2 as SQIVND (reference sequence). CDR3 coding DNA: TGTGCCAGTAGTATTGGGGGAGGATGGGAGACCCAGTACTTC. It yields the protein CASSIGGGWETQYF.

The sample holds one count of this clone. The rearrangement links TRBV7-6 to TRBJ1-2; D not certain. The CDR3 is 13 residues long. Trimming removed 5 bases at V and 7 bases at J, with 14 bases between. The germline V gene has CDR1 SGHVS and CDR2 FNYEAQ. In DNA form, the CDR3 reads TGTGCCAGCAGCCCTGGACCGCTCCTTGGCTACACCTTC. This gives the protein CASSPGPLLGYTF.

The table lists this clone with a count of one. This rearrangement joins TRBV27 to TRBJ2-1; 8 bases are shared with TRBD2. This CDR3 is built from 16 residues. Trimming cost V 0 bases and J 3 bases; bases outside gene matches: 4. The V gene's germline CDR1 is MNHEY and CDR2 SMNVEV (reference sequence). CDR3 sequence: CASSLSSGSYYNEQFF. In DNA form, the CDR3 reads TGTGCCAGCAGTTTATCAAGCGGGAGTTACTACAATGAGCAGTTCTTC.

This clone was found once. The chain recombines TRBV11-2 with TRBJ2-5; maybe TRBD2 (6 bases). V lost 5 bases and J 1 base, leaving 8 bases between the germline ends. Germline V gene data show CDR1 as SGHAT and CDR2 as FQNNGV. CDR3 size: 13 residues. CDR3 DNA sequence: TGTGCCAGCAGCAGGAGGGCCCAAGAGACCCAGTACTTC. It translates to CASSRRAQETQYF. Complete variable domain (other parts from reference TRBV11-2 and TRBJ2-5): EAGVAQSPRYKIIEKRQSVAFWCNPISGHATLYWYQQILGQGPKLLIQFQNNGVVDDSQLPKDRFSAERLKGVDSTLKIQPAKLEDSAVYLCASSRRAQETQYFGPGTRLLVL.

V gene TRBV27 combines with J gene TRBJ1-2; D is perhaps TRBD1 (5 bases). Germline CDR1 reads MNHEY; CDR2 reads SMNVEV (reference sequence). The CDR3 covers 17 residues. Trimming removed 0 bases from V and 8 bases from J, with 22 bases in between. The CDR3 reads CASSLSVSGQGVGGYTF. In DNA form, the CDR3 reads TGTGCCAGCAGTTTATCCGTTTCCGGGCAGGGCGTAGGAGGCTACACCTTC.

J is TRBJ1-5 and V is TRBV7-8; D is undetermined. The CDR3 covers 15 residues. V was shortened by 2 bases and J by 4 bases, with 12 bases between the two germline ends. Per the germline V gene, CDR1 is SGHVS and CDR2 is FQNEAQ. The CDR3 region is CASSLRRTGNQPQHF. For the CDR3, the DNA is TGTGCCAGCAGCTTACGGCGGACTGGGAATCAGCCCCAGCATTTT.

The V call is TRBV5-1, the J call TRBJ2-2, with D possibly matching TRBD1 (6 bases). CDR3 length equals 14 residues. Germline loops: CDR1 SGHRS, CDR2 YFSETQ. V was trimmed by 3 bases and J by 4 bases, leaving 10 bases between them. CDR3 bases: TGCGCCAGCAGCTCGAGAGGGGGCACCGGGGAGCTGTTTTTT. Translating gives CASSSRGGTGELFF.

This sequence joins TRBV7-9 and TRBJ2-2; the D gene is possibly TRBD2 (5 bases). From germline, CDR1 is SEHNR and CDR2 FQNEAQ (reference sequence). The V end was cut by 6 bases, the J end by 2 bases, with 10 bases between. The CDR3 has 14 residues. CDR3 sequence reads: CASSPGKNTGELFF. The CDR3 DNA reads as TGTGCCAGCAGTCCCGGGAAAAACACCGGGGAGCTGTTTTTT.

The rearrangement joins TRBV14 to TRBJ2-7; D perhaps matches TRBD2 (5 bases). CDR1 is SGHDN, CDR2 FVKESK, per germline. The CDR3 runs 14 residues. Trimming left V 4 bases short and J 2 bases short, with 12 bases between. The CDR3 protein is CASSPLGLAYEQYF. In DNA form, the CDR3 reads TGTGCCAGCAGCCCATTAGGACTTGCCTACGAGCAGTACTTC.

The gene calls are TRBV19 and TRBJ2-7; TRBD1 or TRBD2 may be the D gene (5 bases each). This CDR3 comprises 14 residues. Germline V gives CDR1 LNHDA, CDR2 SQIVND (reference sequence). V lost 3 bases and J lost 1, with 10 bases in between. CDR3 sequence reads: CASSIQGPSYEQYF. In nucleotides, the CDR3 is TGTGCCAGTAGTATTCAGGGACCTTCCTACGAGCAGTACTTC.

V is TRBV27 and J is TRBJ2-3, with D possibly being TRBD2 (6 bases). Germline V lookup: CDR1 MNHEY, CDR2 SMNVEV (reference sequence). The CDR3 is 13 residues long. V was trimmed by 4 bases and J by 4 bases, leaving 9 bases between them. The CDR3 protein is CASSYPGADTQYF. The CDR3 coding sequence is TGTGCCAGCAGTTATCCGGGGGCAGATACGCAGTATTTT.

This rearrangement joins TRBV20-1 to TRBJ1-1, with D hard to call. The CDR3 is 11 amino acids. From germline, CDR1 is DFQATT and CDR2 SNEGSKA (reference sequence). V lost 2 bases, J lost 6 bases, and 7 bases lay in between. Here the CDR3 reads CSARWPPEAFF. DNA of the CDR3: TGCAGTGCTAGATGGCCTCCTGAAGCTTTCTTT.

The gene calls are TRBV28 and TRBJ2-1; no clear D gene. Germline CDR1 and CDR2: MDHEN and SYDVKM. The CDR3 extends over 15 amino acids. V lost 6 bases to trimming and J lost 8 bases, with 20 bases between them. CDR3 coding DNA: TGTGCCAGCAGGAGGCGGACCACGCCTGGCGATGAGCAGTTCTTC. Protein: CASRRRTTPGDEQFF. The whole variable domain, filled in from reference TRBV28 and TRBJ2-1, reads DVKVTQSSRYLVKRTGEKVFLECVQDMDHENMFWYRQDPGLGLRLIYFSYDVKMKEKGDIPEGYSVSREKKERFSLILESASTNQTSMYLCASRRRTTPGDEQFFGPGTRLTVL.

This chain uses TRBV6-5 with TRBJ1-1, with D possibly being TRBD1 (5 bases). CDR1 is MNHEY, CDR2 SVGAGI, per germline. V lost 6 bases and J 5 bases, leaving 16 bases between the germline ends. The CDR3 is 14 amino acids. The CDR3 sequence is CASRPLNGGTEAFF. Here the CDR3 DNA reads TGTGCCAGCAGGCCTCTCAACGGGGGGACTGAAGCTTTCTTT.

The gene calls are TRBV4-1 and TRBJ2-7; 10 positions agree with TRBD2. Germline-derived CDR1 and CDR2 are MGHRA and YSYEKL. V shed 1 base, J shed 4 bases, and the junction held 7 bases outside the gene matches. CDR3 length: 16 amino acids. Written as DNA, the CDR3 is TGCGCCAGCAGCCAAGTGGCTAGCGGGAGTTCTTACGAGCAGTACTTC. Translating it yields CASSQVASGSSYEQYF.

The chain has TRBV7-9 and TRBJ2-5, with D perhaps TRBD1 (6 bases). The V end was cut by 2 bases, the J end by 4 bases, with 11 bases between. From germline, CDR1 is SEHNR and CDR2 FQNEAQ (reference sequence). The CDR3 has 14 residues. CDR3 coding DNA: TGTGCCAGCAGCTTACGCAGGGGATCAGAGACCCAGTACTTC. Encoded protein: CASSLRRGSETQYF.